This entry describes one T cell receptor beta chain. Its antigen is not known. Constant-region reverse primers amplified full-length variable regions, followed by semi-nested Nested Universal Primer A PCR. In TCRdb, the 5' RACE reads were re-called with MiXCR into one record per CDR3 protein. The sample holds roughly 42,000 distinct CDR3 sequences, under 25% seen once. Study observations and caveats: Tumor memory CD4+ T cell TCR gene usage clustered with blood and lymph node memory CD4+ cells and lymph node naive CD4+ cells. Tumor Treg TCRs overlapped most with tumor naive CD4+ cells. The larger-cohort validation was restricted to a single TCR beta V-J rearrangement rather than whole repertoires.

Germline CDR1 is SGHKS and CDR2 is YYEKEE (reference sequence). This CDR3 is 19 amino acids long. Unmatched junction bases numbered 18, after V lost 4 bases and J lost 8 bases. The sorted Tregs were CD4+CD25+CD127-/low cells. This sequence joins TRBV5-5 and TRBJ1-6; 10 bases map to TRBD1. The specimen was Tregs sorted from blood. This clonotype was sampled from a female donor with breast cancer. CDR3 in DNA: TGTGCCAGCAGCCATCCCTCCACGACAGGGGGCGAACGGGATTCACCCCTCCACTTT. It codes for CASSHPSTTGGERDSPLHF.